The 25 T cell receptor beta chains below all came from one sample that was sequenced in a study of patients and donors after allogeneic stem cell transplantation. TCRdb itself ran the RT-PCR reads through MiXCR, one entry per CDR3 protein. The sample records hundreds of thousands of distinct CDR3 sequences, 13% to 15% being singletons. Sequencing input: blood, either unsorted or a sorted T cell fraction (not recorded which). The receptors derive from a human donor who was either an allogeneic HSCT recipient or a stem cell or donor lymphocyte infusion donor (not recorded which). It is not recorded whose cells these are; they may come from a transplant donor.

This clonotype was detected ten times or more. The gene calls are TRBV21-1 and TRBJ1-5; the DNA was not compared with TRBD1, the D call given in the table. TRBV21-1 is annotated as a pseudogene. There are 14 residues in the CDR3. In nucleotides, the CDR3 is TGTGCCACCCCTAGTTGTGACTTCGATCAGCCCCAGCATTTT. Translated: CATPSCDFDQPQHF.

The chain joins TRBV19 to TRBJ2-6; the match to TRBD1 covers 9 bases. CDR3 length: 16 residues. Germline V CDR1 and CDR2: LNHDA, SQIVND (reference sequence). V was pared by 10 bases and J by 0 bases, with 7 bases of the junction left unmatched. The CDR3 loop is CAIGTGPLSGANVLTF. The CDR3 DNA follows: TGTGCCATCGGGACAGGGCCACTCTCTGGGGCCAACGTCCTGACTTTC. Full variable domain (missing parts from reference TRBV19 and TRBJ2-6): DGGITQSPKYLFRKEGQNVTLSCEQNLNHDAMYWYRQDPGQGLRLIYYSQIVNDFQKGDIAEGYSVSREKKESFPLTVTSAQKNPTAFYLCAIGTGPLSGANVLTFGAGSRLTVL.

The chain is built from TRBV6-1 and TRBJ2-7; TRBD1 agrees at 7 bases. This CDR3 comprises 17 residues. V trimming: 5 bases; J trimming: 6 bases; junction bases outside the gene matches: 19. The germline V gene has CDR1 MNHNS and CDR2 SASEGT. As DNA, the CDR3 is TGTGCCAGCAGTCTCAACCGCCTAAGACAGGGTCCAGGCGAGCAGTACTTC. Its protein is CASSLNRLRQGPGEQYF.

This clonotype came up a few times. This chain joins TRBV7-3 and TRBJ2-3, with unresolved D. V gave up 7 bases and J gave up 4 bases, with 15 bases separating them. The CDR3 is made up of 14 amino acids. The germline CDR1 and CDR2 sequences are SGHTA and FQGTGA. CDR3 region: CASNFSHSSDTQYF. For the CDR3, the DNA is TGTGCCAGCAACTTCTCTCATAGTTCAGATACGCAGTATTTT.

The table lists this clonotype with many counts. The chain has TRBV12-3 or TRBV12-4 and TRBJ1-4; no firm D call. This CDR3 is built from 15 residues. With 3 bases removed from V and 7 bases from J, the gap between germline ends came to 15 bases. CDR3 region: CASSFLRPPGEKLFF. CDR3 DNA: TGTGCCAGCAGTTTCCTCCGTCCTCCTGGTGAAAAACTGTTTTTT.

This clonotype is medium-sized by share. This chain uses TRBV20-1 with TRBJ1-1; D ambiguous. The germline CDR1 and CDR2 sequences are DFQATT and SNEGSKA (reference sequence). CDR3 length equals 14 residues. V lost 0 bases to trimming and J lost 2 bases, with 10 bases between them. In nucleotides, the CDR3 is TGCAGTGCTAGAGATGGGTCCCAAAACACTGAAGCTTTCTTT. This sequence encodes CSARDGSQNTEAFF.

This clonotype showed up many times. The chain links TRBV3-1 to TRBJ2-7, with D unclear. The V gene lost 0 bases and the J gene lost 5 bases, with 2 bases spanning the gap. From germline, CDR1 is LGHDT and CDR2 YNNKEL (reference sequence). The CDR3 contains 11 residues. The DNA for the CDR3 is TGTGCCAGCAGCCAAGACGACGAGCAGTACTTC. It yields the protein CASSQDDEQYF.

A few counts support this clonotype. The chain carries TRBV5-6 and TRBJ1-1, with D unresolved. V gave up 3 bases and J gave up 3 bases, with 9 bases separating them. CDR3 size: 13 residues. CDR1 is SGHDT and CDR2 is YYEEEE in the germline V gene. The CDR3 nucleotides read TGTGCCAGCAGCTACCCGTCGGACACTGAAGCTTTCTTT. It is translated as CASSYPSDTEAFF.

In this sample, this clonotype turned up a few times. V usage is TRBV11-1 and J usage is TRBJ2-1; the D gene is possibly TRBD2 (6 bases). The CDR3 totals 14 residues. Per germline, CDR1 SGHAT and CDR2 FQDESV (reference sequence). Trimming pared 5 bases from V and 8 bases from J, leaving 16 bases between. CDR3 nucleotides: TGTGCCAGCAGCCCTCAGGCTCGGGGGTATGAGCAGTTCTTC. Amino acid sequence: CASSPQARGYEQFF.

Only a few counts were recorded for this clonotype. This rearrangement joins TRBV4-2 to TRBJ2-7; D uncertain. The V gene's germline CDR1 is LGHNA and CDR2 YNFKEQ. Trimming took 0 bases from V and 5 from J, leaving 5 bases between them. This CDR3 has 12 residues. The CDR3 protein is CASSQDRNEQYF. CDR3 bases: TGTGCCAGCAGCCAAGATCGAAACGAGCAGTACTTC.

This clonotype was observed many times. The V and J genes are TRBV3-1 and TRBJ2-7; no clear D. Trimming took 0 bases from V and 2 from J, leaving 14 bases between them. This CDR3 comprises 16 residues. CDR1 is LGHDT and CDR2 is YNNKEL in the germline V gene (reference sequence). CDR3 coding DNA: TGTGCCAGCAGCCAAGATTTGTTCCGGGCTGCCTACGAGCAGTACTTC. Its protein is CASSQDLFRAAYEQYF.

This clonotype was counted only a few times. The DNA of the CDR3 is TGTGCCAGCAGCCCCGCGGTCGTAGGGGAGCAGTACTTC. Its protein product is CASSPAVVGEQYF. The J gene is TRBJ2-7, the V gene TRBV3-1; no reliable D call. Trimming took off 4 bases at V and 7 bases at J, with 14 bases between the two ends. Germline V lookup: CDR1 LGHDT, CDR2 YNNKEL (reference sequence). The CDR3 consists of 13 residues.

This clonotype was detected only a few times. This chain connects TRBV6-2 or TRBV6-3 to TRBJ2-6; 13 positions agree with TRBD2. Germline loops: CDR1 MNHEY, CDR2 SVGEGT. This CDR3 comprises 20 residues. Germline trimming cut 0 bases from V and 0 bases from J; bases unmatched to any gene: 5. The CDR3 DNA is TGTGCCAGCAGTTACTCGACTAGCGGGGGGACCATCTCTGGGGCCAACGTCCTGACTTTC. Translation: CASSYSTSGGTISGANVLTF.

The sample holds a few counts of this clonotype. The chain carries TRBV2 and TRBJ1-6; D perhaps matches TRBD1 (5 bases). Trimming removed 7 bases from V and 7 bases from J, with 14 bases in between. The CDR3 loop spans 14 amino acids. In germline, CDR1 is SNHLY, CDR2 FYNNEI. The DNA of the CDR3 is TGTGCCAGCACCGAAAGGGGTCGAAATTCACCCCTCCACTTT. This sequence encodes CASTERGRNSPLHF.

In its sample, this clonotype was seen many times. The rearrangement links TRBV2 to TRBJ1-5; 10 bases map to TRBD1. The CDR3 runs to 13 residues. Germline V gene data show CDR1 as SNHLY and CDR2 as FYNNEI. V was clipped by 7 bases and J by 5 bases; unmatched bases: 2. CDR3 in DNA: TGTGCCAGCAAGGGGACAGGGGATCAGCCCCAGCATTTT. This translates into CASKGTGDQPQHF.

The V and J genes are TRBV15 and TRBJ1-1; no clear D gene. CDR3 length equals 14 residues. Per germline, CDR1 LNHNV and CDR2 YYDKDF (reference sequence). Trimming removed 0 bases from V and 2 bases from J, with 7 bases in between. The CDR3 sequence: CATSRDWQNTEAFF. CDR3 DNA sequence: TGTGCCACCAGCAGAGATTGGCAAAACACTGAAGCTTTCTTT.

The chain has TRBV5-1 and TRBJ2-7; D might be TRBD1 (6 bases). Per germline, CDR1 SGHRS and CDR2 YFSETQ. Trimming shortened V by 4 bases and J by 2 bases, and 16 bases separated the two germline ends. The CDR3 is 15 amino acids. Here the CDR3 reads CASSPNLGGTYEQYF. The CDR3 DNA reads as TGCGCCAGCAGCCCGAACTTAGGGGGAACCTACGAGCAGTACTTC.

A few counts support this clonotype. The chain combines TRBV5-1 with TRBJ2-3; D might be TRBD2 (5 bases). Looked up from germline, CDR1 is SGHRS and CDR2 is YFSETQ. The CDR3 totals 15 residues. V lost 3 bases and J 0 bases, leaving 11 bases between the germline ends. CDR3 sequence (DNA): TGCGCCAGCAGCTGGGCAGGAGGAAGCACAGATACGCAGTATTTT. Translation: CASSWAGGSTDTQYF.

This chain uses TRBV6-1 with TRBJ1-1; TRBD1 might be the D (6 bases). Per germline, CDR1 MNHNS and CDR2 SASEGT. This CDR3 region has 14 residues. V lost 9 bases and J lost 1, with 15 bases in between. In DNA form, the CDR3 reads TGTGCCAGTAGAACCGGGACAACGAACACTGAAGCTTTCTTT. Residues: CASRTGTTNTEAFF.

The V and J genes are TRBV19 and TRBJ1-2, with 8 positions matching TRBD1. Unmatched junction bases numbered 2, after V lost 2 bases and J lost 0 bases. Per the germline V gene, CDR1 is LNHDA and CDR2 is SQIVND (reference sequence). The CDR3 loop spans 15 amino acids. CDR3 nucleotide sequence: TGTGCCAGTAGTATACTGGGACAGGCTAACTATGGCTACACCTTC. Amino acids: CASSILGQANYGYTF.

The CDR3 DNA reads as TGTGCCAGCAGTTTCGTACAGAGTAACTATGGCTACACCTTC. Its protein product is CASSFVQSNYGYTF. The chain employs TRBV5-6 and TRBJ1-2; D call uncertain. The CDR3 extends over 14 amino acids. Germline V gene data show CDR1 as SGHDT and CDR2 as YYEEEE. V was trimmed by 5 bases and J by 1 base, leaving 12 bases between them.

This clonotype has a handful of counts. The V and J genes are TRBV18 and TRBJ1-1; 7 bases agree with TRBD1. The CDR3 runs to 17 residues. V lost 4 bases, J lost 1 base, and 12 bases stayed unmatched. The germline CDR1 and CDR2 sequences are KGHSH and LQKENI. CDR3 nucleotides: TGTGCCAGCTCACTAAAACAAACCGGGACAGAGAACACTGAAGCTTTCTTT. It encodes CASSLKQTGTENTEAFF. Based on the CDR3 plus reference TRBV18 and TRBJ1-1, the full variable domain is NAGVMQNPRHLVRRRGQEARLRCSPMKGHSHVYWYRQLPEEGLKFMVYLQKENIIDESGMPKERFSAEFPKEGPSILRIQQVVRGDSAAYFCASSLKQTGTENTEAFFGQGTRLTVV.

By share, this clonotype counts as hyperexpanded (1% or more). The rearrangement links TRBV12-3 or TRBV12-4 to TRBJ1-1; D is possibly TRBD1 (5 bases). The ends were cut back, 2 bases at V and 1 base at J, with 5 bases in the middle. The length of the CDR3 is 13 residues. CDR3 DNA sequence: TGTGCCAGCAGTTTACAGGGGAACACTGAAGCTTTCTTT. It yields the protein CASSLQGNTEAFF.

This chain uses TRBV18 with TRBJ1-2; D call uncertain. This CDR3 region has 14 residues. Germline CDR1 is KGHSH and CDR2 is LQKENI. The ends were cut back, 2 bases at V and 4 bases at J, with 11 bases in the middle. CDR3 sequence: CASSPESSSYGYTF. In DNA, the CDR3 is TGTGCCAGCTCACCAGAAAGCAGCAGCTATGGCTACACCTTC.

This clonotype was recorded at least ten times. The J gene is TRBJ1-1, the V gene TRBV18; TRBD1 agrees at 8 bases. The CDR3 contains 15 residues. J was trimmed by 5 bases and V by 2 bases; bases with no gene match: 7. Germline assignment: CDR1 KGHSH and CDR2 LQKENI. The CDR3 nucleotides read TGTGCCAGCTCACCATCCAGGGGGCGCGGGACTGAAGCTTTCTTT. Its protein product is CASSPSRGRGTEAFF.